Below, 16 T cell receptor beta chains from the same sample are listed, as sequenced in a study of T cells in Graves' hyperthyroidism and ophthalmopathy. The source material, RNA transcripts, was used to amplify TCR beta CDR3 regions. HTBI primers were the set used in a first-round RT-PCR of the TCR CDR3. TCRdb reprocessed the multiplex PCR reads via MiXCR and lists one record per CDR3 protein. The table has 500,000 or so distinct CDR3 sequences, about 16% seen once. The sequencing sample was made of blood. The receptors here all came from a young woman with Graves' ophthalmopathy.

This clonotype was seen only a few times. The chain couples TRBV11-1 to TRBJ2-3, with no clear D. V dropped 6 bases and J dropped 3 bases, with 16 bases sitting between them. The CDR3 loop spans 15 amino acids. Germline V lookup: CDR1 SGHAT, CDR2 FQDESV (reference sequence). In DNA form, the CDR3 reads TGTGCCAGCAGTCCGGAAAGGGTATCGACAGATACGCAGTATTTT. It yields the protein CASSPERVSTDTQYF.

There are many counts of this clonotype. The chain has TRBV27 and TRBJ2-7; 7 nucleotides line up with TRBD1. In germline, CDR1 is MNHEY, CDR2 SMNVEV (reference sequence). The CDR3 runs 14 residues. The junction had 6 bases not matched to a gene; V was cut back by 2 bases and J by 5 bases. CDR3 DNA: TGTGCCAGCAGTTTAGTTATAGGGGGCCACGAGCAGTACTTC. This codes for CASSLVIGGHEQYF.

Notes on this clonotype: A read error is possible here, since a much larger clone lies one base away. CDR3 protein: CASSPPPGTRGGQYF. The CDR3 coding sequence is TGTGCCAGCTCACCTCCCCCGGGGACTAGGGGCGGGCAGTACTTC. V and J are TRBV18 and TRBJ2-7; TRBD2 aligns across 8 bases. The CDR3 runs 15 residues. Germline values: CDR1 KGHSH, CDR2 LQKENI. V shed 3 bases, J shed 9 bases, and the junction held 13 bases outside the gene matches. Combining the CDR3 with reference TRBV18 and TRBJ2-7 gives the whole variable domain NAGVMQNPRHLVRRRGQEARLRCSPMKGHSHVYWYRQLPEEGLKFMVYLQKENIIDESGMPKERFSAEFPKEGPSILRIQQVVRGDSAAYFCASSPPPGTRGGQYFGPGTRLTVT.

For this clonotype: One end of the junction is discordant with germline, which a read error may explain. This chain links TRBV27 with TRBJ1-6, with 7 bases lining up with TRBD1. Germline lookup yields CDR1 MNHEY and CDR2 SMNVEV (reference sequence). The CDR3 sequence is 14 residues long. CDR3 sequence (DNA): TGTGCCAGCAGACAGGGGAAATATAATTCACCCCGCCACTTT. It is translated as CASRQGKYNSPRHF.

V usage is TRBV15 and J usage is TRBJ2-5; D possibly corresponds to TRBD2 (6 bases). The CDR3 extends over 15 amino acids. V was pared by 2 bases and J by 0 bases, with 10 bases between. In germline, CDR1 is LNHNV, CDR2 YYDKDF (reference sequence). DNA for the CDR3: TGTGCCACCAGCAGAACCCGGGACTACCAAGAGACCCAGTACTTC. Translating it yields CATSRTRDYQETQYF.

DNA of the CDR3: TGTGCCAGCAGTTGGAGTGGGGGACTCCGTACAGATACGCAGTATTTT. Translating gives CASSWSGGLRTDTQYF. The chain links TRBV6-1 to TRBJ2-3, with a possible D match to TRBD2 (6 bases). This CDR3 region has 16 residues. Per germline, CDR1 MNHNS and CDR2 SASEGT. Trimming cost V 5 bases and J 3 bases, with 18 bases left between them.

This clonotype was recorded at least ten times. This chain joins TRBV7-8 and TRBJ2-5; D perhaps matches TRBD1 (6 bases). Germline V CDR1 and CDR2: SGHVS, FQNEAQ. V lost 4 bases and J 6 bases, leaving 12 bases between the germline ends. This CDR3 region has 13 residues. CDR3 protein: CASSYRQGQTQYF. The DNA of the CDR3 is TGTGCCAGCAGCTATCGGCAGGGGCAGACCCAGTACTTC.

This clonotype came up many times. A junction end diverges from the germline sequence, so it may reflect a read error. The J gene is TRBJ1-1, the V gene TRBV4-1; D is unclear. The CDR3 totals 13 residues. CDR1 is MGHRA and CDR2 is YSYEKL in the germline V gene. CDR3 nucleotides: TGTGCCAGCAGCCGGCAGTTGAACACTGAAGCTTTCTTT. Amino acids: CASSRQLNTEAFF.

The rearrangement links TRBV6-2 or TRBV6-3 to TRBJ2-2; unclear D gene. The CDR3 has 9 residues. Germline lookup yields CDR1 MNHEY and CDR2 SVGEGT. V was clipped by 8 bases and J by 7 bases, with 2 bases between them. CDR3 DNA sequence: TGTGCCAGCCACGGGGAGCTGTTTTTT. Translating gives CASHGELFF.

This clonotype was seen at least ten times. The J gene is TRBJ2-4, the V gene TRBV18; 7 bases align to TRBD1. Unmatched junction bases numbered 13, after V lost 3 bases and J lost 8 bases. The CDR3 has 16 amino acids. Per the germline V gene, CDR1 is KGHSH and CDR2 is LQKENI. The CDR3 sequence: CASSPPGTVVADIQYF. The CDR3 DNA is TGTGCCAGCTCACCCCCCGGGACAGTGGTCGCGGACATTCAGTACTTC.

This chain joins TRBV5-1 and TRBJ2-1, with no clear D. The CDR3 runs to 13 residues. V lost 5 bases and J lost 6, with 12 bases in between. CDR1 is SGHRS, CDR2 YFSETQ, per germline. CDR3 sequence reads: CASSREGTNEQFF. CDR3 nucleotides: TGCGCCAGCAGTAGGGAAGGAACCAATGAGCAGTTCTTC.

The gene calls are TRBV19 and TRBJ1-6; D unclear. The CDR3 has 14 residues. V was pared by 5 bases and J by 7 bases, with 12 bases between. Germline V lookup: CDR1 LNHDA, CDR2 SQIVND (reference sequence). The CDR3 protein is CASSAGSSNSPLHF. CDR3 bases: TGTGCCAGTAGTGCCGGATCGTCGAATTCACCCCTCCACTTT. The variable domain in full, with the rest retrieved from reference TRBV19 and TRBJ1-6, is DGGITQSPKYLFRKEGQNVTLSCEQNLNHDAMYWYRQDPGQGLRLIYYSQIVNDFQKGDIAEGYSVSREKKESFPLTVTSAQKNPTAFYLCASSAGSSNSPLHFGNGTRLTVT.

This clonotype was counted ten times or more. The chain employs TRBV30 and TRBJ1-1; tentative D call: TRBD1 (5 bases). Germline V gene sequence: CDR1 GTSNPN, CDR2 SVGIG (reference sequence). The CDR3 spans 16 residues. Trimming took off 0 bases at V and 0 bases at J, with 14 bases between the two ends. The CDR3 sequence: CAWSVRQRLMNTEAFF. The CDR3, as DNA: TGTGCCTGGAGTGTACGACAGAGACTGATGAACACTGAAGCTTTCTTT.

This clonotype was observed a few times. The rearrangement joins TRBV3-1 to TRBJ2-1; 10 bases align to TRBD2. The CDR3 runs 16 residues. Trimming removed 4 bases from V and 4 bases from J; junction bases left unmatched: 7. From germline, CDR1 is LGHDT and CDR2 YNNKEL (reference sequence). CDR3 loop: CASSRKRGGGYNEQFF. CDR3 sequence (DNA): TGTGCCAGCAGCCGGAAGCGGGGGGGGGGATACAATGAGCAGTTCTTC.

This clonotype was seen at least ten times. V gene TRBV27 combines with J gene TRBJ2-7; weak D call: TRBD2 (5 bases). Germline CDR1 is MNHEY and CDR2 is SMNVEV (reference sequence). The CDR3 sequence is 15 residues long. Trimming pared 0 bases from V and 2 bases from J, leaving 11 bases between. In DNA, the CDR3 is TGTGCCAGCAGTTTATCGAGGGCTTTCCCCTACGAGCAGTACTTC. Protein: CASSLSRAFPYEQYF.

Here the CDR3 reads CASSLTGGTSGYTDTQYF. CDR3 nucleotides: TGCGCCAGCAGCTTGACAGGGGGGACTAGCGGCTACACAGATACGCAGTATTTT. The V call is TRBV5-1, the J call TRBJ2-3; 11 bases match TRBD2. CDR3 size: 18 residues. Germline V gene sequence: CDR1 SGHRS, CDR2 YFSETQ. V shed 1 base and J 2 bases; nucleotides not matched to a gene: 9.